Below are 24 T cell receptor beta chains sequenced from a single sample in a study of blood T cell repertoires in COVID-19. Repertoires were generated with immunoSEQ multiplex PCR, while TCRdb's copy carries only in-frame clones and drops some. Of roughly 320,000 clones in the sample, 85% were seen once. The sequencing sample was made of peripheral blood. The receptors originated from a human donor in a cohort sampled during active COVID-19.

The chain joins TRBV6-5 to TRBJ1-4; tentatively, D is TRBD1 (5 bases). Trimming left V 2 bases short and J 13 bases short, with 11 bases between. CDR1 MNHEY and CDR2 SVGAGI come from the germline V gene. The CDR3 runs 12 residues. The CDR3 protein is CASSYGAGRLFF. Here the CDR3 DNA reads TGTGCCAGCAGTTACGGGGCAGGACGACTGTTTTTT.

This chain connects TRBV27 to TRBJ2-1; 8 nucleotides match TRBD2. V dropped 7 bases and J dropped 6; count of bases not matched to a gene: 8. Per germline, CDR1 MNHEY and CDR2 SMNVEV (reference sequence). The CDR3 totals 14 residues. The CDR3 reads CASTSGRPRNEQFF. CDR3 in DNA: TGTGCCAGCACTAGCGGGCGTCCTCGCAATGAGCAGTTCTTC.

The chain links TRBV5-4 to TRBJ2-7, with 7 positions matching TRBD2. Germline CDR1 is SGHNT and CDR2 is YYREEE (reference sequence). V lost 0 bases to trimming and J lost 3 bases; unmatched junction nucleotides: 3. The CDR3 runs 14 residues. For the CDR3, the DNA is TGTGCCAGCAGCTTGGTTGGGGAGGGCTACGAGCAGTACTTC. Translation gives CASSLVGEGYEQYF.

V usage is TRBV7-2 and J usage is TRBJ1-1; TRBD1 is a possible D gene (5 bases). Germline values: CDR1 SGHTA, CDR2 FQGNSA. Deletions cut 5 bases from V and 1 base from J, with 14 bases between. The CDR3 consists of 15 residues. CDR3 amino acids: CASSQGLVGNTEAFF. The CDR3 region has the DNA TGTGCCAGCAGCCAGGGCCTCGTGGGGAACACTGAAGCTTTCTTT.

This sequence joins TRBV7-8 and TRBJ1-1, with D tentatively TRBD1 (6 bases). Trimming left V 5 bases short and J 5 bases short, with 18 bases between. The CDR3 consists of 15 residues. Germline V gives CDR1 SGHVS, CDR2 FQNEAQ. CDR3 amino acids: CASSRAGATGTEAFF. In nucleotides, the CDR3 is TGTGCCAGCAGCAGAGCTGGGGCAACAGGGACTGAAGCTTTCTTT.

The CDR3 coding sequence is TGTGCCAGCAGCAAGCACCACAGCGGTAATTATATAGCTAACTATGGCTACACCTTC. It codes for CASSKHHSGNYIANYGYTF. The chain combines TRBV7-2 with TRBJ1-2; D is uncertain. Germline V CDR1 and CDR2: SGHTA, FQGNSA. The CDR3 runs to 19 residues. Trimming removed 5 bases at V and 0 bases at J, with 25 bases between.

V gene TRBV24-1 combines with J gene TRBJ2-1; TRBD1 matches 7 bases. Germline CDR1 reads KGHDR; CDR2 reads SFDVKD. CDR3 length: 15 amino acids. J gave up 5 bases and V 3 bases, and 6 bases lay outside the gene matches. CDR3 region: CATSDPLTGHNEQFF. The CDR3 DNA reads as TGTGCCACCAGTGATCCTCTGACAGGGCACAATGAGCAGTTCTTC.

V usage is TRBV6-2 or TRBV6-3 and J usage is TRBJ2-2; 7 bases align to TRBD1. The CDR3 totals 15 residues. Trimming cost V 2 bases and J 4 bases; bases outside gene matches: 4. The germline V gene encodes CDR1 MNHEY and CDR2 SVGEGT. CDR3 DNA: TGTGCCAGCAGTTACGGGCCAGGGGGCACCGGGGAGCTGTTTTTT. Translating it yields CASSYGPGGTGELFF.

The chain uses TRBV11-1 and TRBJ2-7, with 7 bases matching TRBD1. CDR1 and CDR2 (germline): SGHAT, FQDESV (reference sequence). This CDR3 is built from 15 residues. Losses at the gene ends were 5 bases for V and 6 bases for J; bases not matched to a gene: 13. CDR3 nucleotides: TGTGCCAGCAGCGTATTCACGACAGGGCTTAGCGAGCAGTACTTC. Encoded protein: CASSVFTTGLSEQYF.

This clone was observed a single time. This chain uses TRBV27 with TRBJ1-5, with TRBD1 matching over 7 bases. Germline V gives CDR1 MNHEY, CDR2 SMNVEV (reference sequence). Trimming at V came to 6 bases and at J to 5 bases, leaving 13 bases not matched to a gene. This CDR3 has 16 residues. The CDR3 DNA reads TGTGCCAGCAGGACCCGAGGGGGCGCGGGGTATCAGCCCCAGCATTTT. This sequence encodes CASRTRGGAGYQPQHF.

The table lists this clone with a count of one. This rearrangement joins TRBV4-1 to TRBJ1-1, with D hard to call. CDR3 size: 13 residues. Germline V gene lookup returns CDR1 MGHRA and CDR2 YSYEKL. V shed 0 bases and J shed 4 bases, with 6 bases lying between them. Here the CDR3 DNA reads TGCGCCAGCAGCCAAGATTGGGCCACTGAAGCTTTCTTT. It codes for CASSQDWATEAFF.

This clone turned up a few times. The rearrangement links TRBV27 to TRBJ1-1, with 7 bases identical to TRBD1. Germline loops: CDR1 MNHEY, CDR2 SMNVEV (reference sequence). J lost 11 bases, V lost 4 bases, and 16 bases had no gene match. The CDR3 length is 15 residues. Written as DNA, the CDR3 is TGTGCCAGCAGTTCCCCCCAGACAGGGCAGACAGGGGCTTTCTTT. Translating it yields CASSSPQTGQTGAFF.

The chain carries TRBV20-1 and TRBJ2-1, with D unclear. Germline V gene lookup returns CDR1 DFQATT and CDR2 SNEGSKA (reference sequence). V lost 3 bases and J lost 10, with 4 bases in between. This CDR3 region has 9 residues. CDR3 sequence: CSAREEQFF. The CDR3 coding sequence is TGCAGTGCTAGGGAGGAGCAGTTCTTC.

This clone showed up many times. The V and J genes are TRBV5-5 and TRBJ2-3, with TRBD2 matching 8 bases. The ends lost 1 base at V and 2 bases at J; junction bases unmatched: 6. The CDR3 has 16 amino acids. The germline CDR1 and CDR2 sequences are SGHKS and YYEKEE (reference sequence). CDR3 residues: CASSLSSGTSTDTQYF. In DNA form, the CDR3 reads TGTGCCAGCAGCTTGAGTAGCGGGACTTCCACAGATACGCAGTATTTT.

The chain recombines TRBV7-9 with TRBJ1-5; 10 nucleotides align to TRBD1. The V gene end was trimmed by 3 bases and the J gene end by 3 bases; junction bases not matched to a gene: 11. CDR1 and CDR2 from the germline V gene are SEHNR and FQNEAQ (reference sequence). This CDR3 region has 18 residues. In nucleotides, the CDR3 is TGTGCCAGCAGCTTTGCAGACCCGGGACAGGGGACCAATCAGCCCCAGCATTTT. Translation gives CASSFADPGQGTNQPQHF.

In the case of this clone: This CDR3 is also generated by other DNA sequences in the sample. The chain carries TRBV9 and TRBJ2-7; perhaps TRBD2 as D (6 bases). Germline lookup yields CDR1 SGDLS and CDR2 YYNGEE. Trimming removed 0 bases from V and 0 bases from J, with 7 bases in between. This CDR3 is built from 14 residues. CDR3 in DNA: TGTGCCAGCAGCGTAGACGGGAGCTCCTACGAGCAGTACTTC. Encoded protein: CASSVDGSSYEQYF.

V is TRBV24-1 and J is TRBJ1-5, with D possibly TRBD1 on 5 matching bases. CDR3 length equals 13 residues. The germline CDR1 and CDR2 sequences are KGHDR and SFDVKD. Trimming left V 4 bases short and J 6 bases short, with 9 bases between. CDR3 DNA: TGTGCCACCAGTGAAGGGGTTGGTCAGCCCCAGCATTTT. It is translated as CATSEGVGQPQHF.

The CDR3 is CASSPDRDYEQYF. In nucleotides, the CDR3 is TGTGCCAGCAGCCCGGACAGAGACTACGAGCAGTACTTC. This chain joins TRBV5-6 and TRBJ2-7, with D maybe TRBD1 (6 bases). Germline CDR1 is SGHDT and CDR2 is YYEEEE. The ends were cut back, 4 bases at V and 3 bases at J, with 11 bases in the middle. This CDR3 comprises 13 residues.

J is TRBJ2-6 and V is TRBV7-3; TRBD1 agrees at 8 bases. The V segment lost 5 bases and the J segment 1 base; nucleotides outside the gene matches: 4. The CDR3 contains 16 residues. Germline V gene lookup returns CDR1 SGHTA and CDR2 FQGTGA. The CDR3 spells CASSPDRVSGANVLTF. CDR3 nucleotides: TGTGCCAGCAGCCCGGACAGGGTGTCTGGGGCCAACGTCCTGACTTTC.

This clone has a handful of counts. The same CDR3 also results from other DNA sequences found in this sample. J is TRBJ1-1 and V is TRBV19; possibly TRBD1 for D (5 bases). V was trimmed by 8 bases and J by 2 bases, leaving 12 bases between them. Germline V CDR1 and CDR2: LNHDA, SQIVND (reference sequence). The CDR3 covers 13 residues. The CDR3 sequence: CASSRQPNTEAFF. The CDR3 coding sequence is TGTGCCAGTTCAAGACAGCCAAACACTGAAGCTTTCTTT.

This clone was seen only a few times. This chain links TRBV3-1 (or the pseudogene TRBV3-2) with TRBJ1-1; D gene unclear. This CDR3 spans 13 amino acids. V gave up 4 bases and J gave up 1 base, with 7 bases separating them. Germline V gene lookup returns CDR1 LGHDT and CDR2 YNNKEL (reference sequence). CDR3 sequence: CASSPAGNTEAFF. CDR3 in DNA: TGTGCCAGCAGCCCAGCGGGGAACACTGAAGCTTTCTTT.

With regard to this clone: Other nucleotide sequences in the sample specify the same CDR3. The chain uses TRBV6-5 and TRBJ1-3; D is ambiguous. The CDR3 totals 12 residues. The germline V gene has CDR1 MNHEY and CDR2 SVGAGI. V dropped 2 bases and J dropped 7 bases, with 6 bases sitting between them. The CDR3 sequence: CASSYPGNTIYF. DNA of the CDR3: TGTGCCAGCAGTTACCCGGGGAACACCATATATTTT.

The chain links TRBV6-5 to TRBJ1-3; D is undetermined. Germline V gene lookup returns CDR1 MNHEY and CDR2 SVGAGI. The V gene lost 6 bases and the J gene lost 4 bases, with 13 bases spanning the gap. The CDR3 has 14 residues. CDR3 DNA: TGTGCCAGCAGCGACCGTGGAGAGGGAAACACCATATATTTT. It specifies CASSDRGEGNTIYF.

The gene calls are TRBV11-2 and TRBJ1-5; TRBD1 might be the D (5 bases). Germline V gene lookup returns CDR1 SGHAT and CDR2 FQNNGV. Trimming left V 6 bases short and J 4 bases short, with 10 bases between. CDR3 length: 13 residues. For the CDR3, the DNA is TGTGCCAGCAGTAGGGGAGGAAATCAGCCCCAGCATTTT. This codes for CASSRGGNQPQHF.